The entry below gives a single TCR beta chain sequence along with its context. Clones were read by immunoSEQ multiplex PCR, and TCRdb kept only the in-frame ones, dropping some. The sample lists tens of thousands of clones, around 94% seen once, with about 0.7% in the top ten. The V end lost 6 bases, the J end lost 5 bases, and 10 bases lay between the germline ends. Germline CDR1 LNHDA, CDR2 SQIVND (reference sequence). This CDR3 is 12 amino acids long. This sample was included in a study of cytomegalovirus exposure and HLA in healthy donors. Turning to the study itself: Both the 120 validation repertoires and the 500 to 700 first-cohort repertoires used the same platform, as reported by a later analysis.

The chain combines TRBV19 with TRBJ1-1; D is undetermined. The sample was PBMCs. The receptor's source is a man aged 18 to 35 in good health and CMV-seronegative. Written as DNA, the CDR3 is TGTGCCAGTAGCACGGTTTTGACTGAAGCTTTCTTT. Protein sequence: CASSTVLTEAFF.